This T cell receptor beta chain was captured by sequencing in a study of early T cells in non-severe SARS-CoV-2 infection (dated by TCRdb to the early 2020s). Regarding the complete study: Because TCR sequencing relied on bulk RNA taken from unsorted whole blood, pairing of alpha and beta chains was not possible.

Notes on this clonotype: Its recognized antigen is unknown. No clone much larger than this one lies a single base away; base qualities are absent.

Overall results and qualifications from the work: Matching against VDJdb was skewed toward anti-spike CD8 responses, likely underestimated virus-specific expansions, and missed private and CD4 specificities.

Library preparation was by 5' RACE. Data came from a NextSeq 500. To correct for sequencing error and PCR bias, the TCR library protocol tagged individual cDNA molecules with unique molecular identifiers. TCR alpha and beta chains were both sequenced, and the abundances of alpha and beta sequences in each sample were closely correlated with each other. Under the source paper's analysis protocol: Decombinator V4 was used to annotate TCR sequences for V gene, J gene and CDR3. TCRs were defined as expanded if a significant change between any two time points was detected under a Poisson model with p below 0.0001. TCR abundances were normalised to the total number of TCRs sequenced per sample and were expressed as counts per million. A search of VDJdb, accessed on 1 November 2021, was run for TCRs annotated to CMV, EBV and SARS-CoV-2, with TCRs annotated for multiple antigens excluded. Clones were called with MiXCR by TCRdb after fastp trimmed the public reads at Q25, and only in-frame beta chains were retained. Each record represents a unique CDR3 protein, reported with the most common genes and DNA among its rows. None of the V and J calls come from the authors' own analysis; TCRdb made them. This sample is represented by some 73,000 distinct CDR3 sequences; roughly 12% of them were singletons. The ten largest clones represent 3.4% of the sample.

A case-control design nested within a healthcare worker cohort in London, UK, was used, with weekly nasopharyngeal swab PCR tests and blood sampling performed. Healthcare workers were enrolled in the week of the UK lockdown, from 23 to 31 March 2020, and were followed every week for up to roughly 15 weeks. The sequence was obtained from an adult who was a healthcare worker with PCR-confirmed SARS-CoV-2 infection or an uninfected control (not recorded which). The sample comprised whole blood.

The CDR3: CSVEQDILAFF. In nucleotide form, the sequence is TGCAGCGTTGAACAGGACATCCTGGCTTTCTTT. Recombination joined TRBV29-1 with TRBJ1-1, with TRBD1 perhaps the D gene, on 5 matching bases. Based on the germline V gene, the CDR1 and CDR2 sequences are SQVTM and ANQGSEA. The CDR3 covers 11 residues, taking in both the cysteine and the phenylalanine. The CDR3 DNA has 33 bases and is translated from base 1. V is pared back by 2 bases and J by 11 bases, with 12 bases lying between the germline termini.